This T cell receptor beta chain emerged from a study of spatial heterogeneity in lung cancer. Between the trimmed V and J ends, which lost 4 bases and 7 bases, there was a span of 11 bases. The CDR3 is 12 amino acids. Time point noted: blood at routine non-recurrence follow-up after resection. Each CDR3 protein is one row after TCRdb ran MiXCR on the 5' RACE reads. Of around 15,000 distinct CDR3 sequences in the sample, about a fifth were seen once. The V call is TRBV12-3 or TRBV12-4, the J call TRBJ2-7, with D possibly being TRBD1 or TRBD2 (5 bases each). The receptor comes from a male donor with early-stage non-small cell lung cancer. The sample consisted of PBMCs, taken at follow-up. The CDR3 DNA is TGTGCCAGCAGTTGGGGGACGGGGGAGCAGTACTTC. Translation gives CASSWGTGEQYF.